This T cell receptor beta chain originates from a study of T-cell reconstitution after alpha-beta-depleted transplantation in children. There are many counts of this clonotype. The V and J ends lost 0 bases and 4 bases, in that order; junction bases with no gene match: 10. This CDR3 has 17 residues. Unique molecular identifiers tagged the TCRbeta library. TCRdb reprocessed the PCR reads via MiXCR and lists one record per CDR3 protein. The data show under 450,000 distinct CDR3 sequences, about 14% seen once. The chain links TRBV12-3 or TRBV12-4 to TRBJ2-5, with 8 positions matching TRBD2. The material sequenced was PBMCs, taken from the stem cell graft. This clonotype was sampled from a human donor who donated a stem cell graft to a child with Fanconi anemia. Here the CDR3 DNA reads TGTGCCAGCAGTTTAGCGCGAGGTAGCGGGGTACGAGAGACCCAGTACTTC. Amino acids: CASSLARGSGVRETQYF.